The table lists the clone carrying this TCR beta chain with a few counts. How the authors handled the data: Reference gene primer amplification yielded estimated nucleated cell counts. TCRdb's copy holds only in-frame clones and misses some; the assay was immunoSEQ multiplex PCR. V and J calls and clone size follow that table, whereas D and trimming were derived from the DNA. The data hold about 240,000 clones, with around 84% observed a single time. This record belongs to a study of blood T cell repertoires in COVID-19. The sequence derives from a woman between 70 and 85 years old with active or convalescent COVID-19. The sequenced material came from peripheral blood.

CDR3 sequence (DNA): TGTGCCAGCAGCCTACGGGGGACCAGGGTTTCCCTTTCTGGCTACACCTTC. Amino acid sequence: CASSLRGTRVSLSGYTF. The chain couples TRBV3-1 (or the pseudogene TRBV3-2) to TRBJ1-2; perhaps TRBD1 as D (5 bases). There are 17 residues in the CDR3. V gave up 4 bases and J gave up 7 bases, with 25 bases separating them. Germline loops: CDR1 LGHDT, CDR2 YNNKEL (reference sequence).